These T cell receptor beta chains were read from a single sample in a study of T cell responses to AZD1222 COVID-19 vaccine. Measured with immunoSEQ multiplex PCR; TCRdb has only the in-frame clones, and not every one. Here the sample spans some 150,000 clones, 85% to 90% being singletons. The source material was peripheral blood, sampled 28 days after the second AZD1222 dose. These receptors were taken from an adult who received the AZD1222 COVID-19 vaccine. The CDR3 runs from the conserved cysteine through the conserved F or W. The order of the fields is J gene, clone size, V gene, D gene, CDR3 protein, CDR3 DNA. A D gene is named only where the DNA matches it firmly. Size is stated for part of the rows, as once, few or many counts, or as a class when the clone is expanded.

j_call: TRBJ2-1
clone_size: NA
v_call: TRBV4-3
d_call: TRBD2
cdr3_aa: CASTLLAGVGNEQFF
cdr3_nt: TGCGCCAGCACCTTGCTGGCGGGAGTAGGGAATGAGCAGTTCTTC

j_call: TRBJ1-6
clone_size: NA
v_call: TRBV29-1
d_call: NA
cdr3_aa: CSVGSKNNSPLHF
cdr3_nt: TGCAGCGTTGGATCCAAAAATAATTCACCCCTCCACTTT

j_call: TRBJ1-6
clone_size: NA
v_call: TRBV21-1
d_call: NA
cdr3_aa: CASNRDRVNSPLHF
cdr3_nt: TGTGCCAGCAACCGGGACAGGGTCAATTCACCCCTCCACTTT

j_call: TRBJ1-3
clone_size: once
v_call: TRBV6-5
d_call: NA
cdr3_aa: CATFNPPPGNTIYF
cdr3_nt: TGTGCCACGTTCAACCCTCCCCCTGGAAACACCATATATTTT

j_call: TRBJ2-7
clone_size: NA
v_call: TRBV28
d_call: NA
cdr3_aa: CASTQGSYEQYF
cdr3_nt: TGTGCCAGTACGCAGGGTTCCTACGAGCAGTACTTC

j_call: TRBJ1-5
clone_size: once
v_call: TRBV19
d_call: NA
cdr3_aa: CASSTPGVRGSQPQHF
cdr3_nt: TGTGCCAGTAGTACCCCGGGGGTCAGGGGAAGTCAGCCCCAGCATTTT

j_call: TRBJ1-2
clone_size: NA
v_call: TRBV11-1
d_call: NA
cdr3_aa: CASSRDKANYGYTF
cdr3_nt: TGTGCCAGCAGTCGGGACAAAGCTAACTATGGCTACACCTTC

j_call: TRBJ1-2
clone_size: NA
v_call: TRBV19
d_call: NA
cdr3_aa: CASSDLLYGYTF
cdr3_nt: TGTGCCAGTAGTGACCTACTGTATGGCTACACCTTC

j_call: TRBJ2-3
clone_size: NA
v_call: TRBV6-1
d_call: NA
cdr3_aa: CASSDSVWGTDTQYF
cdr3_nt: TGTGCCAGCAGTGATAGCGTGTGGGGCACAGATACGCAGTATTTT

j_call: TRBJ2-1
clone_size: few
v_call: TRBV6-5
d_call: NA
cdr3_aa: CASSDGRRGYNEQFF
cdr3_nt: TGTGCCAGCAGCGACGGGCGCAGGGGATACAATGAGCAGTTCTTC

j_call: TRBJ2-7
clone_size: once
v_call: TRBV10-3
d_call: TRBD2
cdr3_aa: CASMGRGLGEQYF
cdr3_nt: TGTGCCTCGATGGGGAGGGGACTGGGCGAGCAGTACTTC

j_call: TRBJ2-7
clone_size: NA
v_call: TRBV6-1
d_call: NA
cdr3_aa: CASREGSYEQYF
cdr3_nt: TGTGCCAGCAGGGAGGGTAGCTACGAGCAGTACTTC

j_call: TRBJ2-7
clone_size: NA
v_call: TRBV6-1
d_call: TRBD1
cdr3_aa: CASGKPAGGSYEQYF
cdr3_nt: TGTGCCAGCGGCAAACCGGCAGGGGGATCCTACGAGCAGTACTTC

j_call: TRBJ2-3
clone_size: NA
v_call: TRBV29-1
d_call: NA
cdr3_aa: CSGGAQGTDTQYF
cdr3_nt: TGCAGCGGTGGCGCACAGGGAACAGATACGCAGTATTTT

j_call: TRBJ2-5
clone_size: NA
v_call: TRBV5-1
d_call: TRBD2
cdr3_aa: CASSLAGVQETQYF
cdr3_nt: TGCGCCAGCAGCCTAGCGGGCGTCCAAGAGACCCAGTACTTC